This entry is about one TCR beta chain. Its specificity is unknown. This sample is part of a study of cytomegalovirus exposure and HLA in healthy donors. Germline V gene data show CDR1 as MDHEN and CDR2 as SYDVKM. V shed 3 bases and J shed 7 bases, with 13 bases lying between them. This CDR3 has 14 amino acids. Both 60 Vbeta primers and 13 Jbeta primers went into the PCR. Authors' processing steps: As a later analysis found, there were 82 million or so unique TCR beta chains, of which roughly 11 million were shared. Here immunoSEQ multiplex PCR was the method, and the copy in TCRdb shows in-frame clones only, minus some. From that table come the V and J calls and clone size; the DNA was used to work out D and trimming. Its table lists 91,000 or so clones. Study-wide findings and caveats: Researchers had no immune exposure information except CMV serostatus available. Several V segments, TRBV6-2 and TRBV6-3 among them, could not be told apart and were dropped.

V is TRBV28 and J is TRBJ1-5, with D perhaps TRBD1 (5 bases). The sequencing sample was made of PBMCs. The receptor was derived from a woman in her twenties or thirties in good health and CMV-seronegative. CDR3 loop: CASSLSGGDQPQHF. The DNA for the CDR3 is TGTGCCAGCAGTTTGTCGGGGGGAGACCAGCCCCAGCATTTT.